This T cell receptor beta chain was captured by sequencing in a study of T-cell reconstitution after alpha-beta-depleted transplantation in children. This clonotype was counted only a few times. Antigen specificity is unknown. A library of TCRbeta sequences, prepared with unique molecular identifiers, was generated. One entry per CDR3 protein results from TCRdb running MiXCR on the PCR reads. The profile shows about 70,000 distinct CDR3 sequences, 11% of them singletons. The study, taken as a whole, reports: At around two months after transplant, the alpha-beta T cells were reportedly derived from several hundred expanded clones that came from non-depleted graft cells.

The CDR3 extends over 15 amino acids. V lost 4 bases and J lost 1, with 13 bases in between. The V gene's germline CDR1 is SGHTA and CDR2 FQGNSA. The receptor's source is a boy between 5 and 17 years old with acute myeloid leukemia, due to receive a stem cell transplant. The sample here was PBMCs, taken before TCRalphabeta/CD19-depleted stem cell transplant. The chain uses TRBV7-2 and TRBJ2-5; D gene ambiguous. The DNA of the CDR3 is TGTGCCAGCAGCTCCTTCCACCTCCCCCAAGAGACCCAGTACTTC. Its translation is CASSSFHLPQETQYF.